The 20 T cell receptor beta chains in this list originate from one sample, sequenced in a study of control samples from healthy donors and cancer patients. TCRdb keeps only in-frame clones here, not all; method: immunoSEQ multiplex PCR. The top ten clones hold 17% of a sample with 65,000 to 100,000 clones, 91% of them seen once. Sequenced: blood. These TCRs come from a man aged 50 to 59 in good health.

The chain couples TRBV9 to TRBJ1-1; 7 bases fit TRBD1. Germline CDR1 and CDR2: SGDLS and YYNGEE. The junction had 12 bases not matched to a gene; V was cut back by 9 bases and J by 1 base. CDR3 length: 15 amino acids. The CDR3 nucleotides are TGTGCCATAAACGGGAGGGGGCAGGAGAACACTGAAGCTTTCTTT. Encoded protein: CAINGRGQENTEAFF.

The gene calls are TRBV14 and TRBJ1-1, with D unresolved. This CDR3 contains 15 residues. Trimming pared 0 bases from V and 5 bases from J, leaving 13 bases between. Germline assignment: CDR1 SGHDN and CDR2 FVKESK. The CDR3 here is CASSQETLVGTEAFF. The CDR3 bases are TGTGCCAGCAGCCAAGAAACCCTTGTGGGGACTGAAGCTTTCTTT. Together with reference TRBV14 and TRBJ1-1, the CDR3 gives the full variable domain: EAGVTQFPSHSVIEKGQTVTLRCDPISGHDNLYWYRRVMGKEIKFLLHFVKESKQDESGMPNNRFLAERTGGTYSTLKVQPAELEDSGVYFCASSQETLVGTEAFFGQGTRLTVV.

This clone was observed once. V gene TRBV7-9 combines with J gene TRBJ1-4, with TRBD1 as a possible D gene (6 bases). With 1 base removed from V and 8 bases from J, the gap between germline ends came to 11 bases. The germline V gene has CDR1 SEHNR and CDR2 FQNEAQ (reference sequence). CDR3 length: 14 residues. CDR3 loop: CASSLGGPGEKLFF. The CDR3 coding sequence is TGTGCCAGCAGCTTAGGGGGGCCGGGGGAAAAACTGTTTTTT.

The chain carries TRBV5-6 and TRBJ1-3, with no clear D. The CDR3 is 15 amino acids. Between the trimmed V and J ends, which lost 1 base and 4 bases, there was a span of 12 bases. Germline CDR1 is SGHDT and CDR2 is YYEEEE. The CDR3 region has the DNA TGTGCCAGCAGCTTGAGGCAGTTGAGGGGAAACACCATATATTTT. Amino acids: CASSLRQLRGNTIYF. Full variable domain (rest looked up from reference TRBV5-6 and TRBJ1-3): DAGVTQSPTHLIKTRGQQVTLRCSPKSGHDTVSWYQQALGQGPQFIFQYYEEEERQRGNFPDRFSGHQFPNYSSELNVNALLLGDSALYLCASSLRQLRGNTIYFGEGSWLTVV.

The V gene is TRBV19, the J gene TRBJ1-2, with 8 bases matching TRBD1. Germline CDR1 reads LNHDA; CDR2 reads SQIVND (reference sequence). The CDR3 totals 15 residues. V gave up 3 bases and J gave up 7 bases; unmatched junction bases: 10. As DNA, the CDR3 is TGTGCCAGTAGTATCGGACAGGGCTTCCGTGGTGGCTACACCTTC. This sequence encodes CASSIGQGFRGGYTF.

The CDR3 here is CATISSYRGRGNTEAFF. The CDR3 DNA follows: TGTGCCACCATATCCAGCTACAGGGGGCGGGGGAACACTGAAGCTTTCTTT. The V gene is TRBV19, the J gene TRBJ1-1, with 9 positions matching TRBD1. V trimming: 10 bases; J trimming: 1 base; junction bases outside the gene matches: 16. CDR3 length: 17 residues. Germline lookup yields CDR1 LNHDA and CDR2 SQIVND (reference sequence).

The chain uses TRBV10-2 and TRBJ1-4; no clear D. Germline-derived CDR1 and CDR2 are WSHSY and SAAADI. CDR3 size: 14 residues. The germline V and J ends were trimmed by 4 bases and 4 bases, with 10 bases remaining between them. The CDR3 region is CASSVSGFNEKLFF. CDR3 coding DNA: TGCGCCAGCAGTGTGAGCGGGTTTAATGAAAAACTGTTTTTT.

V gene TRBV2 combines with J gene TRBJ1-6, with D possibly being TRBD1 (5 bases). Germline V gene data show CDR1 as SNHLY and CDR2 as FYNNEI. The CDR3 runs 13 residues. Trimming shortened V by 10 bases and J by 7 bases, and 14 bases separated the two germline ends. The CDR3 reads CATAGRQNSPLHF. In DNA, the CDR3 is TGTGCCACCGCCGGCAGACAGAATTCACCCCTCCACTTT.

In its sample, this clone was seen a few times. This chain uses TRBV9 with TRBJ1-5; 8 positions agree with TRBD1. Germline V gives CDR1 SGDLS, CDR2 YYNGEE. The CDR3 totals 15 residues. Germline trimming cut 2 bases from V and 7 bases from J; bases unmatched to any gene: 8. The CDR3 DNA sequence: TGTGCCAGCAGCGTGAATCTGGACAGGGACCAGCCCCAGCATTTT. It specifies CASSVNLDRDQPQHF.

The chain joins TRBV19 to TRBJ2-3; D unclear. CDR3 length: 14 amino acids. Trimming pared 1 base from V and 7 bases from J, leaving 12 bases between. The germline gives CDR1 LNHDA, CDR2 SQIVND (reference sequence). The CDR3 DNA sequence: TGTGCCAGTAGTATAGTGGCAGAAAAGAATACGCAGTATTTT. Protein sequence: CASSIVAEKNTQYF.

The chain recombines TRBV27 with TRBJ2-7; a possible D gene is TRBD1 (6 bases). CDR3 length: 14 residues. The V gene lost 4 bases and the J gene lost 0 bases, with 10 bases spanning the gap. Germline V lookup: CDR1 MNHEY, CDR2 SMNVEV (reference sequence). The CDR3 DNA is TGTGCCAGCAGTTACGGGACAAACTCCTACGAGCAGTACTTC. Translation: CASSYGTNSYEQYF.

This chain joins TRBV20-1 and TRBJ2-7, with 10 bases that match TRBD2. Germline lookup yields CDR1 DFQATT and CDR2 SNEGSKA (reference sequence). The CDR3 is 11 amino acids. Losses at the gene ends were 7 bases for V and 6 bases for J; bases not matched to a gene: 3. CDR3 coding DNA: TGCAGTGGCCGACTAGCGGGCGAGCAGTACTTC. It specifies CSGRLAGEQYF.

The chain has TRBV5-6 and TRBJ1-3; the D is unclear. This CDR3 spans 13 amino acids. Trimming took off 1 base at V and 4 bases at J, with 6 bases between the two ends. Germline V gene lookup returns CDR1 SGHDT and CDR2 YYEEEE. The CDR3 reads CASSLYTGNTIYF. The DNA for the CDR3 is TGTGCCAGCAGCTTGTACACGGGAAACACCATATATTTT.

V usage is TRBV4-2 and J usage is TRBJ1-3, with D unresolved. The CDR3 extends over 16 amino acids. Between the trimmed V and J ends, which lost 5 bases and 1 base, there was a span of 15 bases. CDR1 is LGHNA and CDR2 is YNFKEQ in the germline V gene. Here the CDR3 reads CASSSRTAGSGNTIYF. DNA of the CDR3: TGTGCCAGCAGCTCACGTACTGCAGGTTCTGGAAACACCATATATTTT.

V is TRBV6-6 and J is TRBJ1-1; D perhaps matches TRBD1 (6 bases). The germline V and J ends were trimmed by 6 bases and 11 bases, with 16 bases remaining between them. Germline V gene lookup returns CDR1 MNHNY and CDR2 SVGAGI (reference sequence). This CDR3 region has 12 residues. CDR3 DNA sequence: TGTGCCAGCAGCCTCCCTCAGGGGCTGGCTTTCTTT. Translated, it gives CASSLPQGLAFF.

The chain uses TRBV2 and TRBJ2-7, with D possibly matching TRBD2 (6 bases). This CDR3 is 11 amino acids long. The V end was cut by 10 bases, the J end by 6 bases, with 13 bases between. Germline lookup yields CDR1 SNHLY and CDR2 FYNNEI. The DNA of the CDR3 is TGTGCCAATTCTCAGGGAGGCGAGCAGTACTTC. It specifies CANSQGGEQYF.

The chain employs TRBV5-1 and TRBJ1-1; D is uncertain. V was cut by 6 bases and J by 1 base, with 4 bases left in between. Germline-derived CDR1 and CDR2 are SGHRS and YFSETQ. The CDR3 covers 11 residues. The CDR3 DNA follows: TGCGCCAGCAAAGAGAACACTGAAGCTTTCTTT. Translation gives CASKENTEAFF.

This clone was counted only a few times. Other nucleotide sequences in the sample specify the same CDR3. The chain is built from TRBV12-3 or TRBV12-4 and TRBJ2-5, with D unresolved. CDR3 size: 11 residues. The V end was cut by 3 bases, the J end by 3 bases, with 2 bases between. The CDR3 sequence: CASSLKETQYF. In DNA form, the CDR3 reads TGTGCCAGCAGTTTGAAAGAGACCCAGTACTTC.

This clone has a single count. The V call is TRBV29-1, the J call TRBJ2-7, with D perhaps matching TRBD1 or TRBD2 (6 bases each). V lost 7 bases to trimming and J lost 6 bases, with 22 bases between them. The CDR3 runs to 14 residues. CDR1 and CDR2 (germline): SQVTM, ANQGSEA. The CDR3 sequence: CSALRGQGVGEQYF. For the CDR3, the DNA is TGCAGCGCCCTCCGGGGGCAAGGGGTTGGCGAGCAGTACTTC.

The chain links TRBV7-2 to TRBJ2-3; 14 bases align to TRBD2. The CDR3 length is 18 residues. Germline V CDR1 and CDR2: SGHTA, FQGNSA. Germline trimming cut 4 bases from V and 1 base from J; bases unmatched to any gene: 7. The CDR3 here is CASSSLPGLAGGTDTQYF. The DNA of the CDR3 is TGTGCCAGCAGCTCCCTACCGGGACTAGCGGGGGGCACAGATACGCAGTATTTT.